Below, 26 T cell receptor beta chains from the same sample are listed, as sequenced in a study of T cell responses to AZD1222 COVID-19 vaccine. Data came from immunoSEQ multiplex PCR; TCRdb stores just in-frame clones and leaves some out. This table has 150,000 to 200,000 clones, approximately 94% appearing once. The starting material was peripheral blood, obtained 28 days after the second AZD1222 dose. The receptors stem from an adult who received the AZD1222 COVID-19 vaccine.

The V gene is TRBV18, the J gene TRBJ1-4; possible D gene TRBD1, 5 bases. V gave up 1 base and J gave up 7 bases, with 10 bases separating them. The germline gives CDR1 KGHSH, CDR2 LQKENI. There are 14 residues in the CDR3. CDR3 DNA sequence: TGTGCCAGCTCACCACAGGGAAGGGGTGAAAAACTGTTTTTT. It specifies CASSPQGRGEKLFF.

The CDR3 protein is CASSQSGVGNQPQHF. In nucleotides, the CDR3 is TGCGCCAGCAGCCAATCGGGAGTCGGCAATCAGCCCCAGCATTTT. This rearrangement joins TRBV4-1 to TRBJ1-5, with D uncertain. The germline V gene encodes CDR1 MGHRA and CDR2 YSYEKL. V shed 2 bases and J shed 2 bases, with 10 bases lying between them. The CDR3 is 15 amino acids.

The V and J genes are TRBV20-1 and TRBJ1-1; a possible D gene is TRBD1 (5 bases). Looked up from germline, CDR1 is DFQATT and CDR2 is SNEGSKA (reference sequence). The V end lost 6 bases, the J end lost 11 bases, and 16 bases lay between the germline ends. This CDR3 comprises 11 residues. The CDR3 region has the DNA TGCAGTGCCCCGCGGGGCCGCCGGGCTTTCTTT. Protein product: CSAPRGRRAFF.

The gene calls are TRBV20-1 and TRBJ2-7, with D hard to call. Between the trimmed V and J ends, which lost 1 base and 1 base, there was a span of 2 bases. The V gene's germline CDR1 is DFQATT and CDR2 SNEGSKA (reference sequence). This CDR3 is built from 11 residues. The DNA of the CDR3 is TGCAGTGCTAGAGTATCCTACGAGCAGTACTTC. This codes for CSARVSYEQYF.

This chain connects TRBV27 to TRBJ2-2, with TRBD2 matching over 7 bases. The germline CDR1 and CDR2 sequences are MNHEY and SMNVEV (reference sequence). CDR3 length equals 15 residues. V lost 3 bases to trimming and J lost 1 base; unmatched junction nucleotides: 2. The chain's CDR3 is CASSLGLQNTGELFF. Written as DNA, the CDR3 is TGTGCCAGCAGTTTGGGACTACAGAACACCGGGGAGCTGTTTTTT.

This chain joins TRBV29-1 and TRBJ2-7; D call uncertain. The V gene lost 7 bases and the J gene lost 3 bases, with 13 bases spanning the gap. Per the germline V gene, CDR1 is SQVTM and CDR2 is ANQGSEA. The CDR3 totals 12 residues. CDR3 in DNA: TGCAGCGCCCAGGTGGGAATCTACGAGCAGTACTTC. Its protein is CSAQVGIYEQYF.

The chain is built from TRBV30 and TRBJ2-7, with no clear D. Germline values: CDR1 GTSNPN, CDR2 SVGIG (reference sequence). The ends were cut back, 0 bases at V and 3 bases at J, with 9 bases in the middle. The CDR3 is 13 amino acids. CDR3 coding DNA: TGTGCCTGGAGTGTAGAGGCAGACTACGAGCAGTACTTC. It codes for CAWSVEADYEQYF.

This rearrangement joins TRBV13 to TRBJ2-3, with D uncertain. Germline V gene data show CDR1 as PRHDT and CDR2 as FYEKMQ (reference sequence). V gave up 5 bases and J gave up 3 bases, with 21 bases separating them. The CDR3 length is 17 residues. The CDR3 loop is CASSEGKGVYITDTQYF. In DNA, the CDR3 is TGTGCCAGCAGCGAAGGGAAGGGCGTTTATATTACAGATACGCAGTATTTT.

A single count supports this clone. The chain is built from TRBV6-2 or TRBV6-3 and TRBJ1-1; D remains unclear. The CDR3 sequence is 13 residues long. Germline V lookup: CDR1 MNHEY, CDR2 SVGEGT. The V end was cut by 6 bases, the J end by 5 bases, with 13 bases between. The CDR3 bases are TGTGCCAGCAGCCCTTCTCATGATACTGAAGCTTTCTTT. Translated: CASSPSHDTEAFF.

This chain links TRBV27 with TRBJ1-1; no clear D. V was trimmed by 0 bases and J by 11 bases, leaving 13 bases between them. Germline lookup yields CDR1 MNHEY and CDR2 SMNVEV (reference sequence). This CDR3 has 13 residues. This CDR3 reads CASSLSRNTGAFF. The CDR3 nucleotides read TGTGCCAGCAGTTTATCCCGGAACACTGGGGCTTTCTTT.

The J gene is TRBJ1-3, the V gene TRBV6-5, with unresolved D. CDR1 is MNHEY, CDR2 SVGAGI, per germline. Trimming took off 0 bases at V and 0 bases at J, with 9 bases between the two ends. CDR3 length equals 16 residues. The CDR3 protein is CASSYSAVNSGNTIYF. Here the CDR3 DNA reads TGTGCCAGCAGTTACTCAGCAGTTAACTCTGGAAACACCATATATTTT.

This clone was counted a single time. V and J are TRBV7-8 and TRBJ2-2; 9 bases are a match to TRBD1. J gave up 4 bases and V 5 bases, and 5 bases lay outside the gene matches. The CDR3 length is 15 residues. CDR1 is SGHVS, CDR2 FQNEAQ, per germline. DNA for the CDR3: TGTGCCAGCAGCGGGGACAGGGTCACCACCGGGGAGCTGTTTTTT. Protein sequence: CASSGDRVTTGELFF.

This chain joins TRBV10-3 and TRBJ1-2, with D perhaps matching TRBD1 (5 bases). In germline, CDR1 is ENHRY, CDR2 SYGVKD. The germline V and J ends were trimmed by 10 bases and 8 bases, with 23 bases remaining between them. The CDR3 covers 14 residues. This CDR3 is CATNRDSPAGGYTF. Here the CDR3 DNA reads TGTGCCACCAACCGGGACTCTCCCGCGGGCGGCTACACCTTC.

The chain has TRBV30 and TRBJ2-3; 7 nucleotides agree with TRBD2. The length of the CDR3 is 13 residues. Per germline, CDR1 GTSNPN and CDR2 SVGIG (reference sequence). V dropped 6 bases and J dropped 3; count of bases not matched to a gene: 6. CDR3 DNA sequence: TGTGCCTGCCGGCTAGCGGCTACAGATACGCAGTATTTT. Protein product: CACRLAATDTQYF. Full variable domain (rest looked up from reference TRBV30 and TRBJ2-3): SQTIHQWPATLVQPVGSPLSLECTVEGTSNPNLYWYRQAAGRGLQLLFYSVGIGQISSEVPQNLSASRPQDRQFILSSKKLLLSDSGFYLCACRLAATDTQYFGPGTRLTVL.

The chain uses TRBV27 and TRBJ2-1; 7 bases align to TRBD2. The CDR3 spans 14 residues. Germline CDR1 and CDR2: MNHEY and SMNVEV (reference sequence). With 7 bases clipped from V and 3 bases from J, the junction kept 6 bases outside the gene matches. The CDR3 spells CASTRAGYYNEQFF. CDR3 coding DNA: TGTGCCAGCACTCGAGCGGGATACTACAATGAGCAGTTCTTC.

This clone was found once. The rearrangement uses TRBV27 and TRBJ2-5; D may be TRBD2 (6 bases). Germline V gene sequence: CDR1 MNHEY, CDR2 SMNVEV (reference sequence). V gave up 1 base and J gave up 5 bases, with 11 bases separating them. This CDR3 spans 14 amino acids. The CDR3, as DNA: TGTGCCAGCAGTTTATTCGGGAGTATTGAGACCCAGTACTTC. This gives the protein CASSLFGSIETQYF.

This chain joins TRBV7-2 and TRBJ2-7; weak D call: TRBD1 (6 bases). Germline lookup yields CDR1 SGHTA and CDR2 FQGNSA. The CDR3 loop spans 15 amino acids. Trimming took 2 bases from V and 1 from J, leaving 12 bases between them. The CDR3 sequence is CASSLHQGPSYEQYF. CDR3 DNA sequence: TGTGCCAGCAGCTTACATCAGGGGCCTTCCTACGAGCAGTACTTC.

This chain joins TRBV4-1 and TRBJ1-1; D is perhaps TRBD1 (6 bases). The germline CDR1 and CDR2 sequences are MGHRA and YSYEKL. The CDR3 covers 14 residues. The V and J ends lost 1 base and 2 bases respectively, with 8 bases between them. CDR3 sequence (DNA): TGCGCCAGCAGCCAAGTAGGGGGAAACACTGAAGCTTTCTTT. Amino acids: CASSQVGGNTEAFF.

The chain joins TRBV30 to TRBJ1-6; 8 bases match TRBD1. CDR3 length: 15 amino acids. Trimming cost V 0 bases and J 7 bases; bases outside gene matches: 5. From germline, CDR1 is GTSNPN and CDR2 SVGIG (reference sequence). CDR3 DNA: TGTGCCTGGAGTGTCCAGGGGGCCTCGAATTCACCCCTCCACTTT. Translation: CAWSVQGASNSPLHF.

CDR3 bases: TGTGCCAGCAGAGTGGACAGGGGGTTATCCTACGAGCAGTACTTC. Its protein product is CASRVDRGLSYEQYF. This sequence joins TRBV2 and TRBJ2-7, with 10 bases lining up with TRBD1. This CDR3 has 15 residues. J gave up 1 base and V 6 bases, and 6 bases lay outside the gene matches. Germline V gene sequence: CDR1 SNHLY, CDR2 FYNNEI.

Details on this clone: The same CDR3 is also encoded by other DNA sequences in this sample. The CDR3 DNA is TGTGCCAGCAGTTTGAATAGCAATCAGCCCCAGCATTTT. Protein product: CASSLNSNQPQHF. The rearrangement links TRBV12-3 or TRBV12-4 to TRBJ1-5; no definite D call. Trimming left V 3 bases short and J 0 bases short, with 3 bases between. The CDR3 has 13 residues.

The rearrangement joins TRBV2 to TRBJ2-7; 10 bases match TRBD2. This CDR3 region has 14 residues. The trim removed 10 bases at V and 3 bases at J, leaving 9 bases unmatched. Germline loops: CDR1 SNHLY, CDR2 FYNNEI. The CDR3, as DNA: TGTGCCACTGTAGCGGGAGGCTTACTCTACGAGCAGTACTTC. Amino acids: CATVAGGLLYEQYF. The complete variable domain, with remaining parts taken from reference TRBV2 and TRBJ2-7, reads EPEVTQTPSHQVTQMGQEVILRCVPISNHLYFYWYRQILGQKVEFLVSFYNNEISEKSEIFDDQFSVERPDGSNFTLKIRSTKLEDSAMYFCATVAGGLLYEQYFGPGTRLTVT.

The rearrangement links TRBV14 to TRBJ2-1; no clear D gene. There are 11 residues in the CDR3. The germline gives CDR1 SGHDN, CDR2 FVKESK. V was shortened by 5 bases and J by 10 bases, with 9 bases between the two germline ends. The CDR3 nucleotides read TGTGCCAGCAGCTCCATACGGGAGCAGTTCTTC. This encodes CASSSIREQFF.

DNA of the CDR3: TGTGCCATCAGTGAGTCGAGGGACTCCTACGAGCAGTACTTC. Translating it yields CAISESRDSYEQYF. The chain links TRBV10-3 to TRBJ2-7; D may be TRBD2 (5 bases). Germline values: CDR1 ENHRY, CDR2 SYGVKD. The ends were cut back, 0 bases at V and 0 bases at J, with 6 bases in the middle. The length of the CDR3 is 14 residues.

The gene calls are TRBV6-1 and TRBJ1-6; TRBD1 aligns across 7 bases. The CDR3 sequence is 15 residues long. Trimming removed 2 bases from V and 8 bases from J; junction bases left unmatched: 6. CDR1 and CDR2 from the germline V gene are MNHNS and SASEGT. The CDR3 sequence: CASSEPGQLDSPLHF. As DNA, the CDR3 is TGTGCCAGCAGTGAACCGGGACAGCTAGATTCACCCCTCCACTTT.

The rearrangement joins TRBV10-2 to TRBJ2-5, with D possibly matching TRBD1 (6 bases). CDR3 length: 13 residues. Germline CDR1 and CDR2: WSHSY and SAAADI. V lost 6 bases and J 2 bases, leaving 10 bases between the germline ends. As DNA, the CDR3 is TGCGCCAGCAGGACAGGACTTCAAGAGACCCAGTACTTC. Translation: CASRTGLQETQYF.